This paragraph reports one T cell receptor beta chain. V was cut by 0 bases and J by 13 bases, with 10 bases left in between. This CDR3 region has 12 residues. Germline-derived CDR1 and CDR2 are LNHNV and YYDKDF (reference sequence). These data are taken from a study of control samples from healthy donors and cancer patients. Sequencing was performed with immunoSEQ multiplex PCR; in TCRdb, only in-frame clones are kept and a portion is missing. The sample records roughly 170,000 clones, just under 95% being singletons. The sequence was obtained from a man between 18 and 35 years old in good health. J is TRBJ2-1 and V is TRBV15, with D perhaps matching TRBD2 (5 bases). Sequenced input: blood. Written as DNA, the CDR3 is TGTGCCACCAGCAGAGACAGGACTCGACAGTTCTTC. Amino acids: CATSRDRTRQFF.